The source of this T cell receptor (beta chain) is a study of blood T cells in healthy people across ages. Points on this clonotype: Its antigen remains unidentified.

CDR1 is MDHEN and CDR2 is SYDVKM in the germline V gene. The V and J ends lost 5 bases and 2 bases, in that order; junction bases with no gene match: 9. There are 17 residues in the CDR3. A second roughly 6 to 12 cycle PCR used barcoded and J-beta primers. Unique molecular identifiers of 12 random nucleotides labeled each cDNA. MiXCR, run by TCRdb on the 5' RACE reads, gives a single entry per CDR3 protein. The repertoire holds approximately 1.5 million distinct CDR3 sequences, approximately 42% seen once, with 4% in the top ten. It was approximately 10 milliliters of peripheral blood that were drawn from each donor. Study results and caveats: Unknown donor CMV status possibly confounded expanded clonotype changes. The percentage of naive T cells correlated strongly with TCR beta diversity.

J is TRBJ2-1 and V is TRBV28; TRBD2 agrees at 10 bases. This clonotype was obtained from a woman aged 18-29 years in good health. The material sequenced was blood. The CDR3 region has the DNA TGTGCCAGCAGTGCCTCTTCAGCGGGAGGGCCCTACAATGAGCAGTTCTTC. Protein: CASSASSAGGPYNEQFF.